Below, one T cell receptor beta chain is given with its context. Its antigen is unknown. The donors, aged roughly 6 to 100, were healthy Caucasians from Russia. Next came a second PCR, run for about 7 to 12 cycles, which used a sample-barcoded 5' primer along with a J-beta primer mix. A tag from a template-switch adaptor with 12 random nucleotides marked each cDNA molecule. TCRdb fed the 5' RACE reads into MiXCR, producing one record per CDR3 protein. Of 1.5 million to 2 million distinct CDR3 sequences in the sample, about two fifths are singletons; the top ten hold about 23%. The CDR3 loop spans 12 amino acids. Trimming shortened V by 3 bases and J by 1 base, and 7 bases separated the two germline ends. Per the germline V gene, CDR1 is DFQATT and CDR2 is SNEGSKA (reference sequence). The data are from a study of blood T cells in healthy people across ages. Study-level findings and limits: Unsorted PBMC material precluded a definitive naive versus antigen-experienced comparison.

V is TRBV20-1 and J is TRBJ2-7; D ambiguous. This TCR came from a human donor in good health. Sequenced sample: blood. CDR3 coding DNA: TGCAGTGCTAGTAAGGATTCCTACGAGCAGTACTTC. It encodes CSASKDSYEQYF.